What follows describes a single TCR beta chain. Under the authors' procedure: Estimation of nucleated cell counts was performed using reference gene primer amplification. The method was immunoSEQ multiplex PCR; TCRdb's version includes in-frame clones alone and lacks a portion of them. For V, J and clone size, that table is used; D and trimming come from the DNA. The sample yields 52,000 or so clones, approximately 80% seen once. This specimen belongs to a study of blood T cell repertoires in COVID-19. Across the whole study: COVID-19 samples from acute and convalescent phases originated in the United States, Italy and Spain. The cDNA or gDNA used as material had been derived from T cells, B-cell-depleted T cells, or PBMCs.

Sequencing was performed on peripheral blood. This receptor was identified in a man aged 45-65 years with active or convalescent COVID-19.

The CDR3: CASSHSGGTIHF. Written as DNA, the CDR3 is TGTGCCAGCAGCCATAGCGGGGGGACTATCCACTTT. The J gene is TRBJ1-6, the V gene TRBV3-1 (or the pseudogene TRBV3-2), with D perhaps matching TRBD1 (5 bases). Trimming took 3 bases from V and 17 from J, leaving 14 bases between them. Germline V gives CDR1 LGHDT, CDR2 YNNKEL (reference sequence). The CDR3 runs to 12 residues.